This entry describes one T cell receptor (beta chain). Antigen: not known. Germline and junction disagree at one end, which may indicate a read error. The same CDR3 can be traced to other DNA sequences in this sample. The data stem from a study of brain metastases from non-small cell lung cancer. Whole-study results and caveats: T-cell infiltration was lower in brain metastases than primaries (P < 0.001). TCR repertoires overlapped largely between brain metastases and matched primaries. Compared with their matched primary tumors, roughly 64% of brain metastases showed expanded T-cell clones.

This CDR3 has 18 residues. Germline CDR1 and CDR2: MNHNS and SASEGT. The table came from immunoSEQ multiplex PCR; TCRdb's copy has only in-frame clones and leaves some out. In the table there are roughly 1,600 clones, around four fifths of which are singletons. The J gene is TRBJ2-7, the V gene TRBV6-1; 9 bases match TRBD1. The source is a donor at least 40 years old with non-small cell lung cancer. What was sequenced was primary lung tumor tissue. The CDR3 region is CASSERDRVLSGLYEQYF. For the CDR3, the DNA is TGTGCCAGCAGTGAACGGGACAGGGTGCTGTCCGGCCTCTACGAGCAGTATTTC.